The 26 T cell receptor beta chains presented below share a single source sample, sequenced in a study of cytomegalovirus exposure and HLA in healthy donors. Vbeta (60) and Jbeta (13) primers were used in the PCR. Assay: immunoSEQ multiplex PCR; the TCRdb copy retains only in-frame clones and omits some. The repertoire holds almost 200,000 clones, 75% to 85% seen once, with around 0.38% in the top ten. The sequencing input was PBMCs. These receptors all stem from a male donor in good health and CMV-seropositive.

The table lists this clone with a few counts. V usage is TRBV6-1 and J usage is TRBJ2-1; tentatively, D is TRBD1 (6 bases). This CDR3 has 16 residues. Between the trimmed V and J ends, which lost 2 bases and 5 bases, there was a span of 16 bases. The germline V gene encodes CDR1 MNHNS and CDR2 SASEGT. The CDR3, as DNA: TGTGCCAGCAGTGAAACTGACAGGCGCAATAACAATGAGCAGTTCTTC. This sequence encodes CASSETDRRNNNEQFF.

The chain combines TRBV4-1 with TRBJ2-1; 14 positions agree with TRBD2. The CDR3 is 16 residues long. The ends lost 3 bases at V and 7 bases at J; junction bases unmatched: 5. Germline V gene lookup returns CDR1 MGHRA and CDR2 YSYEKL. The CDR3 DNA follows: TGCGCCAGCAGCCACGGACTAGCGGGAGGAAATAATGAGCAGTTCTTC. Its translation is CASSHGLAGGNNEQFF.

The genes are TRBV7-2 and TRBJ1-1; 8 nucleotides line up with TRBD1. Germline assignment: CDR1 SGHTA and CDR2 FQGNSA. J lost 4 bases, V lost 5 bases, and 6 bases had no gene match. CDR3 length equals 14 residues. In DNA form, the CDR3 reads TGTGCCAGCAGCCAGACAGGGGCTCTCACTGAAGCTTTCTTT. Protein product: CASSQTGALTEAFF.

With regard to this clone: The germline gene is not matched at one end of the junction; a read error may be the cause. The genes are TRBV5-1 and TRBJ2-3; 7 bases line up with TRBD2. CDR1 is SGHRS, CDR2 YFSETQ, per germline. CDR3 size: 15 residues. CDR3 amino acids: CAGSLNAGGTDTQYF. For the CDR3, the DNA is TGCGCCGGCAGCTTGAATGCGGGGGGCACAGATACGCAGTATTTT. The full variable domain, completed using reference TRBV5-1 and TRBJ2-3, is KAGVTQTPRYLIKTRGQQVTLSCSPISGHRSVSWYQQTPGQGLQFLFEYFSETQRNKGNFPGRFSGRQFSNSRSEMNVSTLELGDSALYLCAGSLNAGGTDTQYFGPGTRLTVL.

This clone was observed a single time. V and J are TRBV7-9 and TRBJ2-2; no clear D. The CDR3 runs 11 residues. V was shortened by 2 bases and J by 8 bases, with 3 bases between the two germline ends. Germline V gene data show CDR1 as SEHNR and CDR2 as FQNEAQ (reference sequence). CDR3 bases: TGTGCCAGCAGCTTATCTGGGGAGCTGTTTTTT. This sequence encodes CASSLSGELFF. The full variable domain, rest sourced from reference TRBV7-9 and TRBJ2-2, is DTGVSQNPRHKITKRGQNVTFRCDPISEHNRLYWYRQTLGQGPEFLTYFQNEAQLEKSRLLSDRFSAERPKGSFSTLEIQRTEQGDSAMYLCASSLSGELFFGEGSRLTVL.

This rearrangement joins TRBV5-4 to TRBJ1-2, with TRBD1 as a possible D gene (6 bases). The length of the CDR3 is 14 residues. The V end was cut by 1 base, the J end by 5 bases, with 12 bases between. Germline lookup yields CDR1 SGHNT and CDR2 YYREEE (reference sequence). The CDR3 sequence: CASSLNRVGYGYTF. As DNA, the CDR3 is TGTGCCAGCAGCTTGAACAGGGTCGGTTATGGCTACACCTTC. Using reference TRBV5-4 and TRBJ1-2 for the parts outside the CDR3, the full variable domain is ETGVTQSPTHLIKTRGQQVTLRCSSQSGHNTVSWYQQALGQGPQFIFQYYREEENGRGNFPPRFSGLQFPNYSSELNVNALELDDSALYLCASSLNRVGYGYTFGSGTRLTVV.

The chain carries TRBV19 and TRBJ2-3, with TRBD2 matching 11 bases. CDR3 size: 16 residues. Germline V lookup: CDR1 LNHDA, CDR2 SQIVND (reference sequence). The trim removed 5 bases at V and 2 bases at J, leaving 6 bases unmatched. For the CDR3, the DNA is TGTGCCAGTAGTCTTTCTAGCGGGGGGTACACAGATACGCAGTATTTT. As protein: CASSLSSGGYTDTQYF.

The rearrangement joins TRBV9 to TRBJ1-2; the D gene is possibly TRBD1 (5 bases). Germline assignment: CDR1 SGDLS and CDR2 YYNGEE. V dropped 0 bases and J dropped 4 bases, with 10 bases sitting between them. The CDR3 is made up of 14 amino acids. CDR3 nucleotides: TGTGCCAGCAGCGTAGGGGGCGCGATCTATGGCTACACCTTC. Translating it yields CASSVGGAIYGYTF. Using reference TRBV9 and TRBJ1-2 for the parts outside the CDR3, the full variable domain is DSGVTQTPKHLITATGQRVTLRCSPRSGDLSVYWYQQSLDQGLQFLIQYYNGEERAKGNILERFSAQQFPDLHSELNLSSLELGDSALYFCASSVGGAIYGYTFGSGTRLTVV.

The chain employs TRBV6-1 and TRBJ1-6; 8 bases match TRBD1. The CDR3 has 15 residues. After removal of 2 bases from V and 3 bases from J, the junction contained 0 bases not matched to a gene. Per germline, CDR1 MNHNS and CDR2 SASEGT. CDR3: CASSETGGYNSPLHF. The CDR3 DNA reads TGTGCCAGCAGTGAAACAGGGGGCTATAATTCACCCCTCCACTTT.

The CDR3 coding sequence is TGCAGCGTTGACGTGAACACCGGGGAGCTGTTTTTT. The encoded protein is CSVDVNTGELFF. This chain uses TRBV29-1 with TRBJ2-2, with D hard to call. V was pared by 3 bases and J by 1 base, with 3 bases between. This CDR3 spans 12 amino acids. Germline loops: CDR1 SQVTM, CDR2 ANQGSEA.

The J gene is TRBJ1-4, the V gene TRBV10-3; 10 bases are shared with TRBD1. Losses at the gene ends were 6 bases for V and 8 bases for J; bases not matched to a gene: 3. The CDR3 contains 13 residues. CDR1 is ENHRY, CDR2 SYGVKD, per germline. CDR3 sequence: CAIRGTGEEKLFF. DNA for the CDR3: TGTGCCATCAGAGGGACAGGGGAGGAAAAACTGTTTTTT.

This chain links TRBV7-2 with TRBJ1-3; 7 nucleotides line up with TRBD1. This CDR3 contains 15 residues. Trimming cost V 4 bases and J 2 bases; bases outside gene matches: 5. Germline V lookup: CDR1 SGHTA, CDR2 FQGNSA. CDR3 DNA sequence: TGTGCCAGCAGCTCGGACAGGTTTACTGGAAACACCATATATTTT. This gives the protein CASSSDRFTGNTIYF.

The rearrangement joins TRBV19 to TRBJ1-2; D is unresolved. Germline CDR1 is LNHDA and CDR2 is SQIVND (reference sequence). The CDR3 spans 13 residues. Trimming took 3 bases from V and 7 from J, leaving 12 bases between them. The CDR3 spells CASSIDREGGYTF. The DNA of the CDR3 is TGTGCCAGTAGTATCGACCGGGAGGGTGGCTACACCTTC.

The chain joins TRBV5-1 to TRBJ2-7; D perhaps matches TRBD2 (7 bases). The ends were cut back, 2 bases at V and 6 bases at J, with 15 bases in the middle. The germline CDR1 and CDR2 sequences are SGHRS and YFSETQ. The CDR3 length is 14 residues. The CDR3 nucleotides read TGCGCCAGCAGCTTAATAATAGGGGGGGGCGAGCAGTACTTC. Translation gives CASSLIIGGGEQYF.

CDR3: CASSYTGVTGELFF. CDR3 in DNA: TGTGCCAGCAGTTACACAGGGGTCACCGGGGAGCTGTTTTTT. V and J are TRBV6-5 and TRBJ2-2; 7 bases align to TRBD1. The CDR3 is made up of 14 amino acids. V gave up 2 bases and J gave up 4 bases; unmatched junction bases: 1. CDR1 and CDR2 (germline): MNHEY, SVGAGI.

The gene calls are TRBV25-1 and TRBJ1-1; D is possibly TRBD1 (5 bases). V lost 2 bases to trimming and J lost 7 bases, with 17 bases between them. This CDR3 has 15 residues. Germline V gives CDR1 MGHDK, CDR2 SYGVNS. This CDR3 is CASSENHPKQVEAFF. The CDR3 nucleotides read TGTGCCAGCAGTGAAAACCACCCCAAACAGGTTGAAGCTTTCTTT.

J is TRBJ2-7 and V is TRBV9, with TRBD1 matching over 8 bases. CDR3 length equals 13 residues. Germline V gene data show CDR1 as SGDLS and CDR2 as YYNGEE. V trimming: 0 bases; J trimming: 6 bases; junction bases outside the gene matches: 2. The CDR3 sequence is CASSVGTGREQYF. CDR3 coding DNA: TGTGCCAGCAGCGTAGGGACAGGGCGCGAGCAGTACTTC. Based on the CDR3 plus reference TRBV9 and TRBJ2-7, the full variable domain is DSGVTQTPKHLITATGQRVTLRCSPRSGDLSVYWYQQSLDQGLQFLIQYYNGEERAKGNILERFSAQQFPDLHSELNLSSLELGDSALYFCASSVGTGREQYFGPGTRLTVT.

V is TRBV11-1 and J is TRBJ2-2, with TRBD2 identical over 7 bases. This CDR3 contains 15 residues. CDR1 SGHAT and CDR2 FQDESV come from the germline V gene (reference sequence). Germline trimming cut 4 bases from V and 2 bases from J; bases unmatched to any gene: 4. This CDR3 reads CASSSRLANTGELFF. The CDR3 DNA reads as TGTGCCAGCAGCTCGAGACTAGCTAACACCGGGGAGCTGTTTTTT.

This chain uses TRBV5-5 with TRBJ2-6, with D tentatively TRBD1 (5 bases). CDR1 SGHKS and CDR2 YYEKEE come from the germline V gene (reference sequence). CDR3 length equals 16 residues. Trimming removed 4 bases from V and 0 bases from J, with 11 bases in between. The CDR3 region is CASSDLGVSGANVLTF. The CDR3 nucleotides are TGTGCCAGCAGCGATCTAGGGGTCTCTGGGGCCAACGTCCTGACTTTC.

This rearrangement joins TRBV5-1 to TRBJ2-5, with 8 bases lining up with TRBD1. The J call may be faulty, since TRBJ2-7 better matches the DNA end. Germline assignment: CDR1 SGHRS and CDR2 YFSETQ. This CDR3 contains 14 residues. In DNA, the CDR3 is TGCGCCAGCAGAAATGGACAGGGTGGATACGAGCAGTACTTC. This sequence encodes CASRNGQGGYEQYF.

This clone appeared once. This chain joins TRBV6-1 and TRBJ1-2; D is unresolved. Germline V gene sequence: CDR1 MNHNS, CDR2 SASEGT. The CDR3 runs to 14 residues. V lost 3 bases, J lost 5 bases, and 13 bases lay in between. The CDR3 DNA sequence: TGTGCCAGCAGTGAGAGGGCAGCAACGTATGGCTACACCTTC. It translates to CASSERAATYGYTF.

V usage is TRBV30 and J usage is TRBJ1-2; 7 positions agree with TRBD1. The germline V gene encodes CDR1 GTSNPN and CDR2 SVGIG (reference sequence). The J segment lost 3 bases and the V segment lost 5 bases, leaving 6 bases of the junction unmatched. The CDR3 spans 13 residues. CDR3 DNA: TGTGCCTGGGAAGAGGGGACAGACTATGGCTACACCTTC. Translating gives CAWEEGTDYGYTF.

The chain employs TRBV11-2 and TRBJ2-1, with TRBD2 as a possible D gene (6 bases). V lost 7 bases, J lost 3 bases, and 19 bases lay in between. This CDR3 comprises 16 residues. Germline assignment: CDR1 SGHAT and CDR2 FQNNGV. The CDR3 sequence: CASTLGGRRGYNEQFF. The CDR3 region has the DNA TGTGCCAGCACCCTTGGGGGGAGGCGGGGCTACAATGAGCAGTTCTTC.

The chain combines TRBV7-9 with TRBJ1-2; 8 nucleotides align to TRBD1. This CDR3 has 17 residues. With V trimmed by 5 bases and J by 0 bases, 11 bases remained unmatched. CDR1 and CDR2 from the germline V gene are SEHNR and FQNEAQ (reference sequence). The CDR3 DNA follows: TGTGCCAGCAGCGTCGCAGGGGGCCGAGGTGCTAACTATGGCTACACCTTC. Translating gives CASSVAGGRGANYGYTF.

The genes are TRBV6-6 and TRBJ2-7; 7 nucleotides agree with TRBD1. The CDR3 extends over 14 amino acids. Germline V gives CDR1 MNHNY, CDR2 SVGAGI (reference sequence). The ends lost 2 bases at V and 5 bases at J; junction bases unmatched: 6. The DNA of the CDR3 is TGTGCCAGCAGTTACAACCGACAGGGAAACGAGCAGTACTTC. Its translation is CASSYNRQGNEQYF.

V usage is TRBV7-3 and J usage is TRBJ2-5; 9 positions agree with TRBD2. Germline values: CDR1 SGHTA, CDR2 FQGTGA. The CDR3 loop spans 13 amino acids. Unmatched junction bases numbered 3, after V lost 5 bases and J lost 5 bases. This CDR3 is CASSGTSHETQYF. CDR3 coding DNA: TGTGCCAGCAGCGGGACTAGCCATGAGACCCAGTACTTC.